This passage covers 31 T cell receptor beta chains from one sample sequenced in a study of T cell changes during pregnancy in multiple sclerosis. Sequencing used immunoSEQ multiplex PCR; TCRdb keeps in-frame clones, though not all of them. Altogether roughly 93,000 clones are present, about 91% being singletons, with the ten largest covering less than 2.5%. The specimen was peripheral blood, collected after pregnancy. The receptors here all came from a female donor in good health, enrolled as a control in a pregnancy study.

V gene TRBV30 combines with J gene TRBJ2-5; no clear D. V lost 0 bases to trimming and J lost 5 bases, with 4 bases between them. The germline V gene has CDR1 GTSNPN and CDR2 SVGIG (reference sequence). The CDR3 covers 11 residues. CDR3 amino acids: CAWSVGETQYF. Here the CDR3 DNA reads TGTGCCTGGAGTGTCGGGGAGACCCAGTACTTC.

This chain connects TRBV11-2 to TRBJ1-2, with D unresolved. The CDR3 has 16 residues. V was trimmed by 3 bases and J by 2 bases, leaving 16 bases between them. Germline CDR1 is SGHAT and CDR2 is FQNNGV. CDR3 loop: CASSFFSRNPNYGYTF. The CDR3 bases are TGTGCCAGCAGCTTTTTTAGTCGCAACCCCAACTATGGCTACACCTTC.

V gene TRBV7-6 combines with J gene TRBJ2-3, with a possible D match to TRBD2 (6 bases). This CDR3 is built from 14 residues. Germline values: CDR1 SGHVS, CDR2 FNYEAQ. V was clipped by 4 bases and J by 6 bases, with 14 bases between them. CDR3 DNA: TGTGCCAGCAGCTCCGGGGACTCCGGGGATACGCAGTATTTT. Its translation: CASSSGDSGDTQYF.

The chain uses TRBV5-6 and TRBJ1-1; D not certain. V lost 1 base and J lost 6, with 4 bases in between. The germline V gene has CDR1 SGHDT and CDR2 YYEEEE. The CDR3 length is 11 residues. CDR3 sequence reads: CASSLLAEAFF. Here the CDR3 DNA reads TGTGCCAGCAGCTTGTTAGCTGAAGCTTTCTTT.

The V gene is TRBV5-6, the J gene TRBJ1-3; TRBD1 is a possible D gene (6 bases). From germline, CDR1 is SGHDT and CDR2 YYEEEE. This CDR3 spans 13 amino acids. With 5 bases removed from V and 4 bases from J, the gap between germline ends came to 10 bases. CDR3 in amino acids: CASSYGQGNTIYF. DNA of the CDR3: TGTGCCAGCAGTTATGGACAGGGAAACACCATATATTTT.

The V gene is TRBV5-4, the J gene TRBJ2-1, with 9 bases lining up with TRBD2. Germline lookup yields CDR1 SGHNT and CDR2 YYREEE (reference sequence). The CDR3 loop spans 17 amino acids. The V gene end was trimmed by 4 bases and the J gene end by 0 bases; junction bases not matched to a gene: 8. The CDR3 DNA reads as TGTGCCAGCAGCCGGGGGACTAGCTCCCACTCCTACAATGAGCAGTTCTTC. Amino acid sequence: CASSRGTSSHSYNEQFF.

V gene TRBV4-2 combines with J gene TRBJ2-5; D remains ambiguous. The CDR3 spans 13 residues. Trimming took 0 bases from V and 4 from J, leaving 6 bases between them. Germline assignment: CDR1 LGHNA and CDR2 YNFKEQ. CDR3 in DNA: TGTGCCAGCAGCCAAGATATCGGAGAGACCCAGTACTTC. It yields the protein CASSQDIGETQYF.

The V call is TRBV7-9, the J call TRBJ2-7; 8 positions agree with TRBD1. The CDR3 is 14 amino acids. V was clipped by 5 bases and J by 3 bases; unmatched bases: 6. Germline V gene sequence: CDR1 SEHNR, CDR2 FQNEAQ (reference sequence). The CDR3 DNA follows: TGTGCCAGCAGCCCCGGGACAGGACACTACGAGCAGTACTTC. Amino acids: CASSPGTGHYEQYF.

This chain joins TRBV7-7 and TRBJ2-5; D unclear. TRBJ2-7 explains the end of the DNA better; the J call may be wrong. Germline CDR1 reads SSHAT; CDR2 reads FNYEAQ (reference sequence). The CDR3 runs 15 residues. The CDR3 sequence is CATNPRAHELYEQYF. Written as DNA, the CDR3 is TGTGCTACTAATCCTAGAGCCCACGAGCTCTACGAGCAGTACTTC.

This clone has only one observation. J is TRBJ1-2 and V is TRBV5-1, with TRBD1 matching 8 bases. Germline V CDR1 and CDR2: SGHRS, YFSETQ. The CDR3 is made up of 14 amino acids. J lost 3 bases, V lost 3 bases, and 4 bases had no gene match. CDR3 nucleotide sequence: TGCGCCAGCAGCTCCATGGACAGGGACTATGGCTACACCTTC. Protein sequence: CASSSMDRDYGYTF.

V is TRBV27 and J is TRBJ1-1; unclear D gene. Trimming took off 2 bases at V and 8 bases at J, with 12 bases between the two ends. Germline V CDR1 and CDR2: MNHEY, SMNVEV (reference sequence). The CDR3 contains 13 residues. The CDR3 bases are TGTGCCAGCAGTTTACTCGACACGCAGGAAGCTTTCTTT. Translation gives CASSLLDTQEAFF.

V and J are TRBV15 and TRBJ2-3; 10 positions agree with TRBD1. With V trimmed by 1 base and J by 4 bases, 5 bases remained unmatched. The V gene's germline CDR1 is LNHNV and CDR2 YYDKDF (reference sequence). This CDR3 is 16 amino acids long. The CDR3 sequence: CATSRGQGALSDTQYF. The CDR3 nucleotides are TGTGCCACCAGCAGAGGACAGGGGGCGCTTTCAGATACGCAGTATTTT.

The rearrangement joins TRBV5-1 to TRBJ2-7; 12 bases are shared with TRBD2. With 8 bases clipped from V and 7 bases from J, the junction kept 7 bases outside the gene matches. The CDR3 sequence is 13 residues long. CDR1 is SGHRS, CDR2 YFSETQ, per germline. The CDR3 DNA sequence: TGCGCCAGTGCTAGCGGGAGGGCGAATGAGCAGTACTTC. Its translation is CASASGRANEQYF.

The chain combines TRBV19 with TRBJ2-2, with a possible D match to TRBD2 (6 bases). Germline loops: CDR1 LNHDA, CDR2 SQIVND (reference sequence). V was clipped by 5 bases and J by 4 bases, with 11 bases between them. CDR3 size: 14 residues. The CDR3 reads CASSFSGVTGELFF. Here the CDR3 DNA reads TGTGCCAGTAGTTTTAGCGGAGTCACCGGGGAGCTGTTTTTT.

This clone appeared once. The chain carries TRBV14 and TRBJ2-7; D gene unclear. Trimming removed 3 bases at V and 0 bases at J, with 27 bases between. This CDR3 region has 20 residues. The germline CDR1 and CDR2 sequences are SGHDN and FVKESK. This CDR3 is CASSQAVIDFQSRSSYEQYF. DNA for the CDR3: TGTGCCAGCAGCCAGGCTGTGATAGACTTTCAGTCCCGAAGCTCCTACGAGCAGTACTTC.

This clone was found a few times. CDR3 amino acids: CASGLAGVSEQFF. DNA for the CDR3: TGTGCCAGCGGACTAGCGGGAGTAAGTGAGCAGTTCTTC. This chain joins TRBV19 and TRBJ2-1; the match to TRBD2 covers 13 bases. V gave up 9 bases and J gave up 9 bases; unmatched junction bases: 5. The CDR3 loop spans 13 amino acids. The V gene's germline CDR1 is LNHDA and CDR2 SQIVND (reference sequence).

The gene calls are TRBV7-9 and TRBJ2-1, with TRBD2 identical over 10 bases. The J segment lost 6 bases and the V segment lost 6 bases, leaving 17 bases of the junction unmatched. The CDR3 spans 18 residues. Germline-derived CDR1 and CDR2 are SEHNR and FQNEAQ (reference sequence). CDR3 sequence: CASSQGPSGRRRVNEQFF. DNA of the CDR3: TGTGCCAGCAGTCAAGGGCCTAGCGGGAGAAGGCGGGTCAATGAGCAGTTCTTC.

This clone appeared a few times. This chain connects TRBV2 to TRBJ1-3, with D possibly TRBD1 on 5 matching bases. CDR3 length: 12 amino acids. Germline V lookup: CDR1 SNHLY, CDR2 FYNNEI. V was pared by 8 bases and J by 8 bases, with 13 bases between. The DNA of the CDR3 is TGTGCCAGCCAGGGCGACGGACACACCATATATTTT. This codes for CASQGDGHTIYF.

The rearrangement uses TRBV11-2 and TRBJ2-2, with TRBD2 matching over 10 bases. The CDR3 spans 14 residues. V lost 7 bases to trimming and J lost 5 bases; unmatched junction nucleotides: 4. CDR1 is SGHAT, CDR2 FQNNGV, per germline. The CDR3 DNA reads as TGTGCCAGCAATAAGGGACTAGCGACCGGGGAGCTGTTTTTT. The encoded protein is CASNKGLATGELFF. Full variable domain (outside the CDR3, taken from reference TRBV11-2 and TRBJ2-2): EAGVAQSPRYKIIEKRQSVAFWCNPISGHATLYWYQQILGQGPKLLIQFQNNGVVDDSQLPKDRFSAERLKGVDSTLKIQPAKLEDSAVYLCASNKGLATGELFFGEGSRLTVL.

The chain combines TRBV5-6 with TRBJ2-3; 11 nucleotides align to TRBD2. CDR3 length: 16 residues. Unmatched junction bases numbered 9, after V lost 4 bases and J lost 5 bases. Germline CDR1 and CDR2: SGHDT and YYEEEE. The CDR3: CASSKLAGEPGDTQYF. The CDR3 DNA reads TGTGCCAGCAGCAAACTAGCGGGAGAACCGGGAGATACGCAGTATTTT.

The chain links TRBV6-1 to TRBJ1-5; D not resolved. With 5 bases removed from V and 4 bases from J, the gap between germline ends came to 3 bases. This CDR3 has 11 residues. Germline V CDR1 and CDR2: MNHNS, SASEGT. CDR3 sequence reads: CASSQNQPQHF. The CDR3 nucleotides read TGTGCCAGCAGTCAAAATCAGCCCCAGCATTTT.

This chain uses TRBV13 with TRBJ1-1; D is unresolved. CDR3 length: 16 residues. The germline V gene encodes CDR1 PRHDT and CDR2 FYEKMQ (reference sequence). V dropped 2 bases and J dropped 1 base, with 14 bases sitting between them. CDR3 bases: TGTGCCAGCAGCTTACCCCCCGGAGGGCGGAACACTGAAGCTTTCTTT. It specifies CASSLPPGGRNTEAFF. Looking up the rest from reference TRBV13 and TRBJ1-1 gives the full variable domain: AAGVIQSPRHLIKEKRETATLKCYPIPRHDTVYWYQQGPGQDPQFLISFYEKMQSDKGSIPDRFSAQQFSDYHSELNMSSLELGDSALYFCASSLPPGGRNTEAFFGQGTRLTVV.

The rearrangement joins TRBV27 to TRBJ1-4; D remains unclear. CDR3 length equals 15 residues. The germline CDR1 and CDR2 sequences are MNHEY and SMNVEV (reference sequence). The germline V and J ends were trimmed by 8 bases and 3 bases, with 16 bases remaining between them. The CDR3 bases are TGTGCCAGCCGTCCTTTCGGGGTGGCTAATGAAAAACTGTTTTTT. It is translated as CASRPFGVANEKLFF.

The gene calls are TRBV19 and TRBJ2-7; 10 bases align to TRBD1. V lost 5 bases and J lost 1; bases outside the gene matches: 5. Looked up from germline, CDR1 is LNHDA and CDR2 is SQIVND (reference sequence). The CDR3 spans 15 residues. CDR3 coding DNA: TGTGCCAGTAGTCCGGGACAGGGGCCTTCCTACGAGCAGTACTTC. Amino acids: CASSPGQGPSYEQYF.

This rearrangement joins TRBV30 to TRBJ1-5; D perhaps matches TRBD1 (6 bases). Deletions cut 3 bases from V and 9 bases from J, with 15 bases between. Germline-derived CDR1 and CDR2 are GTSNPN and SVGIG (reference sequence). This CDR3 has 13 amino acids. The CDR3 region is CAWSDRSRGPQHF. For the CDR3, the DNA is TGTGCCTGGAGCGACAGGTCCAGGGGGCCCCAGCATTTT.

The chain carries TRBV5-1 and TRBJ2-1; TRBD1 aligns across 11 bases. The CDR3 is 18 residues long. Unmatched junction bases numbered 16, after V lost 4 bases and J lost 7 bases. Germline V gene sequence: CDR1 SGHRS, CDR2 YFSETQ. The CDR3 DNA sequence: TGCGCCAGCAGCGCCTCCCCTCTAGGGACAGGGGGGTGGAATGAGCAGTTCTTC. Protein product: CASSASPLGTGGWNEQFF.

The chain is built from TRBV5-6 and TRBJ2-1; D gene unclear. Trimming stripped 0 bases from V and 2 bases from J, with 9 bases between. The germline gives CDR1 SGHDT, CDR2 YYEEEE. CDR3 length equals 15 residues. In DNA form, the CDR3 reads TGTGCCAGCAGCTTGGGCGACGCGGCCTACAATGAGCAGTTCTTC. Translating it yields CASSLGDAAYNEQFF.

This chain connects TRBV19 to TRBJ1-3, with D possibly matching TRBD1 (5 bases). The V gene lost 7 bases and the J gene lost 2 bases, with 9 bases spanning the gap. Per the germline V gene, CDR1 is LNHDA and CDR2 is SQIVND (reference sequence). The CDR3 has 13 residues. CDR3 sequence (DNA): TGTGCCAGTAAGCGGGGCCCTGGAAACACCATATATTTT. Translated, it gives CASKRGPGNTIYF.

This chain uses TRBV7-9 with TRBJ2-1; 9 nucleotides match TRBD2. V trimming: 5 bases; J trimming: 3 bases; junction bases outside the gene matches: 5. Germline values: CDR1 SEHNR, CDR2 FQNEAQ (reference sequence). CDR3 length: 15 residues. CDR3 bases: TGTGCCAGCAGCCCGGTAGCGGGAGTCTACAATGAGCAGTTCTTC. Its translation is CASSPVAGVYNEQFF.

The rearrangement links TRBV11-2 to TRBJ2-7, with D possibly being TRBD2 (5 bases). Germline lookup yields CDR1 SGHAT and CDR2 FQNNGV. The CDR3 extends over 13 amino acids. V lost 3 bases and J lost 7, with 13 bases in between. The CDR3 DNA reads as TGTGCCAGCAGCTTGGACGGCAGCGGTGAGCAGTACTTC. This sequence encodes CASSLDGSGEQYF.

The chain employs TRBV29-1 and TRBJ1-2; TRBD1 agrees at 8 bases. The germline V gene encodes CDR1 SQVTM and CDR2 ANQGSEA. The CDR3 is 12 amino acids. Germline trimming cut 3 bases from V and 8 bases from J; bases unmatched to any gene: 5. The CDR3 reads CSVESGGLGYTF. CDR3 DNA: TGCAGCGTTGAGTCAGGGGGCTTAGGCTACACCTTC. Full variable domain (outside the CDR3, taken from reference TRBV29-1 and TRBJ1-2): SAVISQKPSRDICQRGTSLTIQCQVDSQVTMMFWYRQQPGQSLTLIATANQGSEATYESGFVIDKFPISRPNLTFSTLTVSNMSPEDSSIYLCSVESGGLGYTFGSGTRLTVV.